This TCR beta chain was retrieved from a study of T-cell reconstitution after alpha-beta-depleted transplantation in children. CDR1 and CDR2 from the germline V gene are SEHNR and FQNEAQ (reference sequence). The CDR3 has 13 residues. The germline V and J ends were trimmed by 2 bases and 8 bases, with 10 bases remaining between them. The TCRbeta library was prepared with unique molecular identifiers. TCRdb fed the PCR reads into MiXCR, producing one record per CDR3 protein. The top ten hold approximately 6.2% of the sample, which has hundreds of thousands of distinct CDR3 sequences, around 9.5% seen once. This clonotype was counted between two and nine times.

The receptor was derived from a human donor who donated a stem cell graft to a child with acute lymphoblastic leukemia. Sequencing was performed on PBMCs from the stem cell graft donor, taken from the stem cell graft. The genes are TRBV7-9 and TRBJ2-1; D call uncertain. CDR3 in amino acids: CASSLLVKDEQFF. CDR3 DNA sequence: TGTGCCAGCAGCTTATTAGTTAAGGATGAGCAGTTCTTC.